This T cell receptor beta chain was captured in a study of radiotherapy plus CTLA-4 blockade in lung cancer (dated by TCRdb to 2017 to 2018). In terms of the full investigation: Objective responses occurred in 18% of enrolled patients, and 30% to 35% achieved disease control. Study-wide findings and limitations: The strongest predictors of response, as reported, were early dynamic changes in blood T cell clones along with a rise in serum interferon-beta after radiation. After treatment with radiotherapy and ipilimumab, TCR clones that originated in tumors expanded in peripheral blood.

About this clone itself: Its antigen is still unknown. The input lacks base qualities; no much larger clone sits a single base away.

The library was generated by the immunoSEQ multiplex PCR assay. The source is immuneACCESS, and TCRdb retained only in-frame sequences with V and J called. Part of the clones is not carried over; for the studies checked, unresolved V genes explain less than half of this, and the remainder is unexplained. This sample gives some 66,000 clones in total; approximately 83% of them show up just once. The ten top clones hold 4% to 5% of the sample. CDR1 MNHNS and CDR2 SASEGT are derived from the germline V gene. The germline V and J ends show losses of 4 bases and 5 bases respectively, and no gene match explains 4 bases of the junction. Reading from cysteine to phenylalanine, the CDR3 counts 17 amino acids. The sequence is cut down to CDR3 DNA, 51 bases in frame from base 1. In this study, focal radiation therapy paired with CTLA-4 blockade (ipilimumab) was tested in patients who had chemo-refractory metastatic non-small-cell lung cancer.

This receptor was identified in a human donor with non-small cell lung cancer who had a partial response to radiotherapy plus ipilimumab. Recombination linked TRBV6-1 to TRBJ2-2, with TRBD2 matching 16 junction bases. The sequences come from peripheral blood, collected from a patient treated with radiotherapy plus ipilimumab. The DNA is TGTGCCAGCAGTGGGGGACTAGCGGGAGGGAAGACCGGGGAGCTGTTTTTT. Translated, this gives CASSGGLAGGKTGELFF.